Listed here are 16 T cell receptor beta chains from one sample, sequenced in a study of blood T cell repertoires in COVID-19. Produced via immunoSEQ multiplex PCR; TCRdb's table is partial and in-frame only. The table includes over 200,000 clones, 80% to 90% detected once. Sequencing was carried out using peripheral blood. The receptors were gathered from a man aged 55 to 70 who had recovered from COVID-19.

This chain uses TRBV29-1 with TRBJ2-1, with D unresolved. There are 11 residues in the CDR3. V was trimmed by 2 bases and J by 8 bases, leaving 7 bases between them. Looked up from germline, CDR1 is SQVTM and CDR2 is ANQGSEA. The CDR3 loop is CSVEFGYEQFF. The DNA for the CDR3 is TGCAGCGTTGAATTTGGCTATGAGCAGTTCTTC.

The chain joins TRBV5-1 to TRBJ2-1; 11 nucleotides line up with TRBD2. V lost 1 base to trimming and J lost 4 bases; unmatched junction nucleotides: 7. There are 17 residues in the CDR3. Germline CDR1 is SGHRS and CDR2 is YFSETQ. Written as DNA, the CDR3 is TGCGCCAGCAGCTTGCAACCTAGCGGGGGGATGTACAATGAGCAGTTCTTC. Protein product: CASSLQPSGGMYNEQFF. Combining the CDR3 with reference TRBV5-1 and TRBJ2-1 gives the whole variable domain KAGVTQTPRYLIKTRGQQVTLSCSPISGHRSVSWYQQTPGQGLQFLFEYFSETQRNKGNFPGRFSGRQFSNSRSEMNVSTLELGDSALYLCASSLQPSGGMYNEQFFGPGTRLTVL.

This rearrangement joins TRBV7-9 to TRBJ2-1; TRBD2 might be the D (5 bases). The CDR3 has 15 amino acids. The V and J ends lost 5 bases and 0 bases respectively, with 11 bases between them. Germline V gene data show CDR1 as SEHNR and CDR2 as FQNEAQ (reference sequence). The CDR3, as DNA: TGTGCCAGCAGCCCCCTGGGGAGCTCCTACAATGAGCAGTTCTTC. Protein sequence: CASSPLGSSYNEQFF.

The chain uses TRBV14 and TRBJ1-6; no reliable D call. Germline CDR1 is SGHDN and CDR2 is FVKESK. The V gene lost 1 base and the J gene lost 11 bases, with 12 bases spanning the gap. The CDR3 is 14 amino acids. CDR3 region: CASSQGVRLAPLHF. The CDR3 region has the DNA TGTGCCAGCAGCCAAGGTGTCAGACTTGCACCCCTCCACTTT.

V gene TRBV2 combines with J gene TRBJ1-1, with 8 bases that match TRBD1. J was trimmed by 1 base and V by 7 bases; bases with no gene match: 2. The CDR3 is 13 residues long. Germline CDR1 reads SNHLY; CDR2 reads FYNNEI. The CDR3 spells CASTGQGNTEAFF. Here the CDR3 DNA reads TGTGCCAGCACCGGACAGGGGAACACTGAAGCTTTCTTT.

The chain links TRBV28 to TRBJ2-7; 8 bases fit TRBD2. The CDR3 sequence is 14 residues long. The V gene end was trimmed by 8 bases and the J gene end by 2 bases; junction bases not matched to a gene: 8. Germline V gene lookup returns CDR1 MDHEN and CDR2 SYDVKM. The CDR3 DNA reads as TGTGCCAGCGGCCTTAGCGGGACTGCCTACGAGCAGTACTTC. This encodes CASGLSGTAYEQYF.

V usage is TRBV7-9 and J usage is TRBJ1-5; 10 bases agree with TRBD1. The V segment lost 4 bases and the J segment 7 bases; nucleotides outside the gene matches: 4. This CDR3 spans 14 amino acids. The germline CDR1 and CDR2 sequences are SEHNR and FQNEAQ (reference sequence). The CDR3 spells CASSSTGGRQPQHF. DNA of the CDR3: TGTGCCAGCAGCTCGACAGGGGGCCGCCAGCCCCAGCATTTT.

The chain combines TRBV9 with TRBJ1-3; the D gene is possibly TRBD1 (5 bases). Trimming took off 5 bases at V and 0 bases at J, with 9 bases between the two ends. The CDR3 sequence is 14 residues long. The V gene's germline CDR1 is SGDLS and CDR2 YYNGEE. The CDR3 sequence is CASRAGGSGNTIYF. For the CDR3, the DNA is TGTGCCAGCAGGGCCGGGGGCTCTGGAAACACCATATATTTT.

V is TRBV5-6 and J is TRBJ1-2; 9 bases map to TRBD1. Germline V gives CDR1 SGHDT, CDR2 YYEEEE. The CDR3 has 15 residues. V lost 4 bases to trimming and J lost 6 bases; unmatched junction nucleotides: 10. The CDR3 DNA follows: TGTGCCAGCAGCCCAGGGGGACAGGGATTTGATGGCTACACCTTC. It encodes CASSPGGQGFDGYTF.

The rearrangement joins TRBV7-9 to TRBJ2-5; perhaps TRBD2 as D (6 bases). The CDR3 is 15 residues long. The germline CDR1 and CDR2 sequences are SEHNR and FQNEAQ (reference sequence). The ends were cut back, 8 bases at V and 1 base at J, with 17 bases in the middle. CDR3 sequence (DNA): TGTGCCAGCGGACCAGCGGCGGGGCGCCAAGAGACCCAGTACTTC. Protein product: CASGPAAGRQETQYF.

V and J are TRBV5-1 and TRBJ2-7; possibly TRBD1 for D (9 bases). CDR3 length equals 18 residues. The germline V gene encodes CDR1 SGHRS and CDR2 YFSETQ. The V end was cut by 5 bases, the J end by 3 bases, with 27 bases between. CDR3 bases: TGCGCCAGCAGTCCCGGGACAGGGTCCGGACGGGAGGGCTACGAGCAGTACTTC. Its protein product is CASSPGTGSGREGYEQYF.

The J gene is TRBJ1-5, the V gene TRBV7-2; 9 nucleotides align to TRBD1. CDR1 SGHTA and CDR2 FQGNSA come from the germline V gene. CDR3 length equals 15 residues. Germline trimming cut 5 bases from V and 10 bases from J; bases unmatched to any gene: 12. The CDR3 here is CASSPGTGFLEPQHF. The CDR3 DNA reads as TGTGCCAGCAGCCCCGGGACAGGGTTTTTGGAACCCCAGCATTTT.

The CDR3 reads CASSPLDGNYGYTF. CDR3 DNA: TGCGCCAGCAGTCCCCTCGACGGGAACTATGGCTACACCTTC. This rearrangement joins TRBV5-1 to TRBJ1-2; D gene uncertain. Trimming pared 5 bases from V and 2 bases from J, leaving 13 bases between. Per the germline V gene, CDR1 is SGHRS and CDR2 is YFSETQ. The CDR3 covers 14 residues.

This clone was counted between two and nine times. The chain is built from TRBV7-9 and TRBJ1-1; TRBD1 agrees at 8 bases. The CDR3 runs to 13 residues. CDR1 SEHNR and CDR2 FQNEAQ come from the germline V gene (reference sequence). With 6 bases clipped from V and 3 bases from J, the junction kept 3 bases outside the gene matches. The CDR3 sequence is CASRTGEYTEAFF. The CDR3 DNA is TGTGCCAGCAGGACAGGGGAGTACACTGAAGCTTTCTTT.

The V and J genes are TRBV9 and TRBJ2-2, with TRBD2 as a possible D gene (5 bases). This CDR3 contains 14 residues. With 1 base removed from V and 7 bases from J, the gap between germline ends came to 11 bases. Germline assignment: CDR1 SGDLS and CDR2 YYNGEE. Here the CDR3 reads CASSVFGENGELFF. The CDR3 DNA reads TGTGCCAGCAGCGTATTCGGGGAGAACGGGGAGCTGTTTTTT.

The chain is built from TRBV29-1 and TRBJ1-5, with D unclear. Germline lookup yields CDR1 SQVTM and CDR2 ANQGSEA. Trimming took off 4 bases at V and 0 bases at J, with 10 bases between the two ends. This CDR3 has 14 amino acids. The CDR3 DNA sequence: TGCAGCGTTGCCTCGGAGTTTAGCAATCAGCCCCAGCATTTT. It translates to CSVASEFSNQPQHF.